This paragraph reports one T cell receptor (beta chain). No antigen is known for it. Assay: immunoSEQ multiplex PCR; the TCRdb copy retains only in-frame clones and omits some. The data show some 1 million clones, under 80% seen once. Germline CDR1 reads MNHNS; CDR2 reads SASEGT. This CDR3 spans 15 amino acids. Trimming took off 4 bases at V and 5 bases at J, with 14 bases between the two ends. This record comes from a study of shared clonotypes between healthy human individuals. Study-wide results and caveats: Sequencing depth was predicted to influence how clonotypes are shared among donors.

The receptor was derived from a young man in good health. This chain uses TRBV6-1 with TRBJ1-4; D gene ambiguous. Sequencing used memory CD4+ T cells sorted from blood. Described subset: CD45RA-negative fraction. The CDR3 region has the DNA TGTGCCAGCAGTGTCGCGGCAGGCGACAATGAAAAACTGTTTTTT. Residues: CASSVAAGDNEKLFF.